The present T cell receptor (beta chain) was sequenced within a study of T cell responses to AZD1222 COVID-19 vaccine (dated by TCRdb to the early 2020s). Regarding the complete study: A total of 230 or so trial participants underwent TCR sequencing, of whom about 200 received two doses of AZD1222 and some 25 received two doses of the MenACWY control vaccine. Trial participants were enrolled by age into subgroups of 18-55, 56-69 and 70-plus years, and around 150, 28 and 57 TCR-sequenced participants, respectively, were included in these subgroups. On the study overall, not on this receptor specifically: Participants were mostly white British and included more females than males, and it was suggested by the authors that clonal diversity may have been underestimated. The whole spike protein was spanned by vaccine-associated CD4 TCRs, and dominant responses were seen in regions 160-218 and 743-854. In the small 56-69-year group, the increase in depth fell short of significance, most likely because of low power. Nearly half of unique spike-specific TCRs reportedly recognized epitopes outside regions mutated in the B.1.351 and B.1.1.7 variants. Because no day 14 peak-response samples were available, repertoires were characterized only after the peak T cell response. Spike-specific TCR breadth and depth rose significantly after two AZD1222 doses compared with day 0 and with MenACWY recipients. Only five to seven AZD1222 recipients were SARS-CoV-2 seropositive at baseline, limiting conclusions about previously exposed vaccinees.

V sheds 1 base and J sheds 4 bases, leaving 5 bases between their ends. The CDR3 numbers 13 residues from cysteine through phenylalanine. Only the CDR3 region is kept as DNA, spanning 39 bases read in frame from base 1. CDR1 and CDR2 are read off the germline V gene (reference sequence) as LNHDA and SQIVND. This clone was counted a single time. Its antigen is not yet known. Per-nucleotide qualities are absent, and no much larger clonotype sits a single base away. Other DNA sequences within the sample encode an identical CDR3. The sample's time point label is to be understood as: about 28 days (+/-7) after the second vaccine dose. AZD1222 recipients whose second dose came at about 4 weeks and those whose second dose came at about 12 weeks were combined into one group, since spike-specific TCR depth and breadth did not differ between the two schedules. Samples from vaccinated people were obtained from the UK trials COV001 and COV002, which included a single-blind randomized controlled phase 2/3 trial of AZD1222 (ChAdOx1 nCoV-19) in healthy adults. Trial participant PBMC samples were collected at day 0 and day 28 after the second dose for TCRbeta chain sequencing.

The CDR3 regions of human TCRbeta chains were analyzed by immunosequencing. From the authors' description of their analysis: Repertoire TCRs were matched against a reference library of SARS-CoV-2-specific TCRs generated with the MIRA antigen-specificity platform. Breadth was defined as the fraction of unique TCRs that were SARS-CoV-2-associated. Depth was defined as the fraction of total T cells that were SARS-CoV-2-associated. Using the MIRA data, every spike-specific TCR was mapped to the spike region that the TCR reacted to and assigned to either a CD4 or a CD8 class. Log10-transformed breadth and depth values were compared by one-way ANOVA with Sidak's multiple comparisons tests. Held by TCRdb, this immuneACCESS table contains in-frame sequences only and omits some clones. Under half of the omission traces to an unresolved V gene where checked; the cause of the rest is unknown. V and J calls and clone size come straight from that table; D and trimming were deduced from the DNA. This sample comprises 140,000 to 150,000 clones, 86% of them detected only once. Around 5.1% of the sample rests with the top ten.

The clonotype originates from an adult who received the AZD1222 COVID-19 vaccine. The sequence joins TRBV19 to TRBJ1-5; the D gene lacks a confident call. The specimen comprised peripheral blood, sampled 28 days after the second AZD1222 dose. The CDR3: CASSIGGNQPQHF. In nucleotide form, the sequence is TGTGCCAGTAGTATAGGAGGGAATCAGCCCCAGCATTTT.